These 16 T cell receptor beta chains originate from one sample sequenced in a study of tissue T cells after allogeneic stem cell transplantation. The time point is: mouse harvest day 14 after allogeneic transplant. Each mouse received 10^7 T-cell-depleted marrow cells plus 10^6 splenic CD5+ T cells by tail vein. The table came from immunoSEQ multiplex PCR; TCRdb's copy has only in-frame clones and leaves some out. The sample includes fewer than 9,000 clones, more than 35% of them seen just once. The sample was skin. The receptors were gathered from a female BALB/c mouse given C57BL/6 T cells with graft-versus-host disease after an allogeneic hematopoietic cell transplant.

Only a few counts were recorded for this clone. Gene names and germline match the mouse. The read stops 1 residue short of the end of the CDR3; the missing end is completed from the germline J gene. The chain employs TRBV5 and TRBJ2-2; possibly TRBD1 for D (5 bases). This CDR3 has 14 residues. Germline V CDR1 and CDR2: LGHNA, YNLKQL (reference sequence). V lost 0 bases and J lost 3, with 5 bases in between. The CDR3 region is CASSQDRDTGQLYF. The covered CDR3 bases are TGTGCCAGCAGCCAAGACAGGGACACCGGGCAGCTCTAC.

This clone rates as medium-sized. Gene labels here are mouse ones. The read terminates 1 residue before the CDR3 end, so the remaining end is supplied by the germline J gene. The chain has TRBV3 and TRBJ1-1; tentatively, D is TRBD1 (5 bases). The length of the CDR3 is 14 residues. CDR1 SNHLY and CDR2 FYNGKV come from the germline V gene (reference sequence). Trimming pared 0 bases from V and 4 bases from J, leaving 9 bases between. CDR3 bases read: TGTGCCAGCAGCTTAGCAGGGGAGGGCACAGAAGTCTTC. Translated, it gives CASSLAGEGTEVF. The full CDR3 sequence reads CASSLAGEGTEVFF.

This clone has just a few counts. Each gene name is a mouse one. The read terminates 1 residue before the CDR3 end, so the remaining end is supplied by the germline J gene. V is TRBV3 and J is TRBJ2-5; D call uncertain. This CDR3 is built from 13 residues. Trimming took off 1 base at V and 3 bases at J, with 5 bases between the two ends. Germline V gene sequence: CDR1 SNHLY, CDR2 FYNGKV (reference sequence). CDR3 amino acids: CASSLVRQDTQYF. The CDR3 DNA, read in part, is TGTGCCAGCAGCTTAGTCAGACAAGACACCCAGTAC.

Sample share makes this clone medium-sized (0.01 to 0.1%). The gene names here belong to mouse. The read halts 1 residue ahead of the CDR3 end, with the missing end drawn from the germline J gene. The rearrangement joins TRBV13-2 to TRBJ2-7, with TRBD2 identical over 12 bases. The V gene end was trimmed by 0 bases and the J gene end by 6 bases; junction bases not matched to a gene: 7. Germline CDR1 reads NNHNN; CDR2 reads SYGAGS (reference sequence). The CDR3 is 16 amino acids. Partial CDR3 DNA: TGTGCCAGCGGTGATGCGAGACTGGGGGGGCGTGGTGAACAGTAC. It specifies CASGDARLGGRGEQY. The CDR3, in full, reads CASGDARLGGRGEQYF.

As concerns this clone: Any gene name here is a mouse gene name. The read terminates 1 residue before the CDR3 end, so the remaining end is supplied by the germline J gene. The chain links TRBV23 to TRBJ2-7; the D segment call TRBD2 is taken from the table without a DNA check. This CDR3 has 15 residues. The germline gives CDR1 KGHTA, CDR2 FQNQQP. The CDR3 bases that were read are TGCTCCAGCAGTCAAGGACTGGGGGGGCCTTATGAACAGTAC. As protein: CSSSQGLGGPYEQY. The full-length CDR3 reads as CSSSQGLGGPYEQYF.

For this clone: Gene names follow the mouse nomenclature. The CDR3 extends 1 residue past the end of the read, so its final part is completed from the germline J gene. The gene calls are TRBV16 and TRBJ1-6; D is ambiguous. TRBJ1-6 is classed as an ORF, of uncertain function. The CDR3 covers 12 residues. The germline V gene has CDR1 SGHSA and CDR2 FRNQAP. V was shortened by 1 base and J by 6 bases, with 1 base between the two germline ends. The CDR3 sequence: CASSLVNSPLYF. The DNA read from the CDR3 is TGTGCAAGCAGCTTAGTTAATTCGCCCCTCTAC.

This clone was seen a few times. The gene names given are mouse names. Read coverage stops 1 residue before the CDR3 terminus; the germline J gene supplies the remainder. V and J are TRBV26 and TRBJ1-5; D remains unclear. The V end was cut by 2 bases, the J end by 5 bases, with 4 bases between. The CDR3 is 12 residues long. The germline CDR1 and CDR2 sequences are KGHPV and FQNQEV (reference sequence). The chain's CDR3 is CASSLGDQAPLF. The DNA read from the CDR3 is TGTGCCAGCAGTCTGGGGGACCAGGCTCCGCTT.

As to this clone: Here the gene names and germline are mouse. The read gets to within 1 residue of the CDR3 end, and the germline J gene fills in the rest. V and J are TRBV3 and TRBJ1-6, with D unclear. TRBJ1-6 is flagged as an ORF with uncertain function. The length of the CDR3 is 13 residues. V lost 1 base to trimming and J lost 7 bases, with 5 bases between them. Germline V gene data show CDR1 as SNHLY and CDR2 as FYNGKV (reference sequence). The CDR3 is CASSLERNSPLYF. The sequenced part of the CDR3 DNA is TGTGCCAGCAGCTTAGAGCGGAATTCGCCCCTCTAC.

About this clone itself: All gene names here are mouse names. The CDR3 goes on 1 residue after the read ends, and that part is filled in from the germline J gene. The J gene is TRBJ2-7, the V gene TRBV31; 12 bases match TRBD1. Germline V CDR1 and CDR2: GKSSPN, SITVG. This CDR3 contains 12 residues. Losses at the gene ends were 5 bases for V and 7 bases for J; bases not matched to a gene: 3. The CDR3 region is CAWGTGGREQYF. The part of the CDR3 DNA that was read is TGTGCCTGGGGGACAGGGGGCCGAGAACAGTAC.

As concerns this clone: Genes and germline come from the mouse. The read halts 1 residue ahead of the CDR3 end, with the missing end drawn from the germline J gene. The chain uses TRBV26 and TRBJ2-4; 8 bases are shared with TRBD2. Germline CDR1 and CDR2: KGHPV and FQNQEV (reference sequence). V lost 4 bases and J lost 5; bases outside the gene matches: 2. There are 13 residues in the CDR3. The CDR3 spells CASSRLGINTLYF. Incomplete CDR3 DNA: TGTGCCAGCAGTCGACTGGGGATAAACACCTTGTAC.

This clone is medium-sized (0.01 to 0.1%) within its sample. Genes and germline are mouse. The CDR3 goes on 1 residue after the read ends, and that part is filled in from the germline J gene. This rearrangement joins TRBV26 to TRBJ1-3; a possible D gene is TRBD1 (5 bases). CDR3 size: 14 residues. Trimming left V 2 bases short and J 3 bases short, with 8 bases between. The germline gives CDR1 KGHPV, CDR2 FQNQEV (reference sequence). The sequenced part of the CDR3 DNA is TGTGCCAGCAGTCTGGAGGGGAATGGAAATACGCTCTAT. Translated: CASSLEGNGNTLY. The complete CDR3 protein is CASSLEGNGNTLYF.

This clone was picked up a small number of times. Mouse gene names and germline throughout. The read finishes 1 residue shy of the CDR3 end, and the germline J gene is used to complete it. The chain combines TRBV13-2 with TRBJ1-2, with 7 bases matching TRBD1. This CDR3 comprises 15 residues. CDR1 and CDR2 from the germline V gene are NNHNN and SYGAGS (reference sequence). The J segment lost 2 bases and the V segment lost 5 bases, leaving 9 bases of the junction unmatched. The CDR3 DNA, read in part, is TGTGCCAGCGGGTCGGAGGGGGCAGTGAACTCCGACTACACC. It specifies CASGSEGAVNSDYT. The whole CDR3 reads CASGSEGAVNSDYTF.

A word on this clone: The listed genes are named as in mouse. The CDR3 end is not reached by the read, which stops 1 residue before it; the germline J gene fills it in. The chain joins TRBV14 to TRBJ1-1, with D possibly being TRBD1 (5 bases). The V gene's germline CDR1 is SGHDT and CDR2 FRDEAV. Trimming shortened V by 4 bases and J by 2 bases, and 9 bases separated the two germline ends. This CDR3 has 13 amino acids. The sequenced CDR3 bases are TGTGCCAGCAGTCATCAGGGTAACACAGAAGTCTTC. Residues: CASSHQGNTEVF. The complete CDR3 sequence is CASSHQGNTEVFF.

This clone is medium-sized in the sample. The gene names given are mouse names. The covered CDR3 bases are TGTGCCAGCAGTCTAAGGGGGCGGGCAGAAACGCTGTAT. Protein sequence: CASSLRGRAETLY. The entire CDR3 protein is CASSLRGRAETLYF. This chain links TRBV26 with TRBJ2-3, with TRBD1 as a possible D gene (7 bases). The read gets to within 1 residue of the CDR3 end, and the germline J gene fills in the rest. Germline loops: CDR1 KGHPV, CDR2 FQNQEV (reference sequence). The CDR3 length is 14 residues. Trimming removed 3 bases at V and 3 bases at J, with 10 bases between.

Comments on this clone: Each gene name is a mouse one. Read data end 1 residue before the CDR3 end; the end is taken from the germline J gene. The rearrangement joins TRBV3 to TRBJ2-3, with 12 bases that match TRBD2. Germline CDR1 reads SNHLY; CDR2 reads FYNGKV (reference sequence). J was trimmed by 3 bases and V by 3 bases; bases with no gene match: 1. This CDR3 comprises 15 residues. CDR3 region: CASSFGTGGAETLYF. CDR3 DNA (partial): TGTGCCAGCAGCTTCGGGACTGGGGGGGCAGAAACGCTGTAT.

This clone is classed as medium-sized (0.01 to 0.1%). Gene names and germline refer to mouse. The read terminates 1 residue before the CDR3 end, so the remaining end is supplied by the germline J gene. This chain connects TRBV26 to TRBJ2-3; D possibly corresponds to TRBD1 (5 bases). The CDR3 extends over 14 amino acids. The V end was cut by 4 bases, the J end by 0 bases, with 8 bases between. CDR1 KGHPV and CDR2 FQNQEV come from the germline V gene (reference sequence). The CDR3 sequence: CASSRTLSAETLYF. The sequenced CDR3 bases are TGTGCCAGCAGTCGGACACTTAGTGCAGAAACGCTGTAT.